The next 3 T cell receptor beta chains were all read from a single sample in a study of cytomegalovirus exposure and HLA in healthy donors (dated by TCRdb to the late 2010s). The library was generated by the immunoSEQ multiplex PCR assay. The multiplex PCR relied on a mix of 60 forward primers for TCR Vbeta segments and 13 reverse primers for TCR Jbeta segments. This immuneACCESS table, as held by TCRdb, lists in-frame sequences with V and J called but not all clones. Of the missing ones, under half trace to an unresolved V gene in checked studies; the others have no known cause. In all, the sample holds fewer than 200,000 clones, and around 81% of those were seen once. The biggest ten clones account for 2% to 2.5% of the sample. Sequencing used PBMCs. These TCRs come from a woman aged 25 to 45 in good health and CMV-seronegative.

The V call is TRBV28, the J call TRBJ2-5, with 7 bases aligning to TRBD1. The CDR3 runs to 14 residues. With 6 bases clipped from V and 3 bases from J, the junction kept 7 bases outside the gene matches. In germline, CDR1 is MDHEN, CDR2 SYDVKM. This CDR3 is CASSKGQAKETQYF. The CDR3 region has the DNA TGTGCCAGCAGCAAAGGACAGGCTAAAGAGACCCAGTACTTC.

The chain carries TRBV15 and TRBJ1-5, with 11 bases matching TRBD1. V dropped 1 base and J dropped 4; count of bases not matched to a gene: 12. The CDR3 is 19 amino acids. Germline CDR1 LNHNV, CDR2 YYDKDF (reference sequence). For the CDR3, the DNA is TGTGCCACCAGCAGAGGTGGCGCCTCCGGGACAGGGGGGAATCAGCCCCAGCATTTT. This codes for CATSRGGASGTGGNQPQHF.

The gene calls are TRBV7-8 and TRBJ1-1; 8 bases are a match to TRBD1. J gave up 4 bases and V 5 bases, and 12 bases lay outside the gene matches. CDR3 size: 16 residues. Germline CDR1 is SGHVS and CDR2 is FQNEAQ. The CDR3 sequence: CASSPGQGIMSTEAFF. CDR3 bases: TGTGCCAGCAGCCCAGGACAGGGCATCATGAGCACTGAAGCTTTCTTT.